What follows are 25 T cell receptor beta chains derived from one specimen sequenced in a study of CD8+CD57+ T cells in acquired aplastic anemia. Using genomic DNA as the template, TCR beta VDJ and CDR3 profiling was carried out. MiXCR, applied by TCRdb to the reads, yields one record per CDR3 protein. The table has some 200,000 distinct CDR3 sequences, 65% seen once. The sequenced patients had an expansion of CD8+CD57+ cells seen by flow cytometry. Sequencing was performed on sorted CD4+, CD8+, or CD8+CD57+ T cells (not recorded which) from PBMCs. The source of these receptors is a human donor with aplastic anemia.

This chain connects TRBV7-6 to TRBJ2-3, with D perhaps matching TRBD2 (6 bases). The CDR3 has 14 residues. The germline gives CDR1 SGHVS, CDR2 FNYEAQ. The V end lost 4 bases, the J end lost 6 bases, and 14 bases lay between the germline ends. CDR3 loop: CASSSAGPEDTQYF. CDR3 bases: TGTGCCAGCAGCTCGGCGGGGCCGGAGGATACGCAGTATTTT.

This clonotype turned up a few times. The J gene is TRBJ1-5, the V gene TRBV18; 11 bases match TRBD1. This CDR3 is built from 14 residues. Trimming cost V 3 bases and J 6 bases; bases outside gene matches: 1. Germline V gives CDR1 KGHSH, CDR2 LQKENI. CDR3 residues: CASSPGQGVQPQHF. The CDR3, as DNA: TGTGCCAGCTCACCGGGACAGGGGGTTCAGCCCCAGCATTTT.

The chain couples TRBV19 to TRBJ2-6; a weak D match, TRBD1 (5 bases). CDR1 is LNHDA and CDR2 is SQIVND in the germline V gene (reference sequence). V gave up 9 bases and J gave up 0 bases, with 12 bases separating them. The CDR3 spans 15 residues. The CDR3 loop is CASHTGPSGANVLTF. The CDR3 DNA is TGTGCCAGCCATACAGGACCCTCTGGGGCCAACGTCCTGACTTTC.

V is TRBV5-5 and J is TRBJ1-6; weak D call: TRBD1 (5 bases). There are 16 residues in the CDR3. V was cut by 4 bases and J by 2 bases, with 13 bases left in between. CDR1 is SGHKS and CDR2 is YYEKEE in the germline V gene (reference sequence). The CDR3, as DNA: TGTGCCAGCAGCGGGGGTGGAGGGACCTATAATTCACCCCTCCACTTT. Protein: CASSGGGGTYNSPLHF.

The V gene is TRBV9, the J gene TRBJ2-7; D is undetermined. The length of the CDR3 is 14 residues. Trimming cost V 1 base and J 3 bases, with 11 bases left between them. Germline V CDR1 and CDR2: SGDLS, YYNGEE. The CDR3: CASSVTDGDYEQYF. In nucleotides, the CDR3 is TGTGCCAGCAGCGTAACCGACGGCGACTACGAGCAGTACTTC.

DNA of the CDR3: TGTGCCAGCAGGAAGGACAGGACTTCCCACGAGCAGTACTTC. It codes for CASRKDRTSHEQYF. J is TRBJ2-7 and V is TRBV2; 7 positions agree with TRBD1. V shed 6 bases, J shed 5 bases, and the junction held 10 bases outside the gene matches. CDR1 is SNHLY, CDR2 FYNNEI, per germline. The CDR3 is 14 residues long.

The V gene is TRBV7-2, the J gene TRBJ2-1; D unresolved. Trimming took off 4 bases at V and 8 bases at J, with 6 bases between the two ends. Germline V gives CDR1 SGHTA, CDR2 FQGNSA. The CDR3 has 11 amino acids. The CDR3 bases are TGTGCCAGCAGCTATGTCGATGAGCAGTTCTTC. The encoded protein is CASSYVDEQFF. Variable domain in full (rest from reference TRBV7-2 and TRBJ2-1): GAGVSQSPSNKVTEKGKDVELRCDPISGHTALYWYRQSLGQGLEFLIYFQGNSAPDKSGLPSDRFSAERTGGSVSTLTIQRTQQEDSAVYLCASSYVDEQFFGPGTRLTVL.

The chain joins TRBV7-9 to TRBJ1-2, with D tentatively TRBD1 (6 bases). The CDR3 contains 16 residues. Germline V CDR1 and CDR2: SEHNR, FQNEAQ (reference sequence). The V and J ends lost 5 bases and 7 bases respectively, with 23 bases between them. The CDR3 coding sequence is TGTGCCAGCAGCCGATCGGACAGTCGGAAAATGGGTGGCTACACCTTC. Its protein is CASSRSDSRKMGGYTF.

The chain is built from TRBV7-2 and TRBJ1-1; D is uncertain. The CDR3 has 15 amino acids. Germline V gene data show CDR1 as SGHTA and CDR2 as FQGNSA. Between the trimmed V and J ends, which lost 4 bases and 5 bases, there was a span of 17 bases. CDR3 nucleotides: TGTGCCAGCAGCTCGCGTCCAGGTGGATGGACTGAAGCTTTCTTT. Translating it yields CASSSRPGGWTEAFF.

This rearrangement joins TRBV7-8 to TRBJ2-4, with D possibly called TRBD1 or TRBD2 (5 bases each). Trimming stripped 4 bases from V and 6 bases from J, with 13 bases between. The CDR3 is 14 residues long. CDR1 and CDR2 (germline): SGHVS, FQNEAQ. The CDR3 loop is CASSYGTLLNIQYF. CDR3 nucleotide sequence: TGTGCCAGCAGCTACGGGACGCTCTTAAACATTCAGTACTTC.

V is TRBV10-3 and J is TRBJ2-3; 14 bases fit TRBD2. CDR1 is ENHRY, CDR2 SYGVKD, per germline. There are 16 residues in the CDR3. Losses at the gene ends were 6 bases for V and 0 bases for J; bases not matched to a gene: 2. The CDR3 region has the DNA TGTGCCATCAGGACTAGCGGGAGGGGTAGCACAGATACGCAGTATTTT. Its protein is CAIRTSGRGSTDTQYF.

The rearrangement links TRBV19 to TRBJ2-5; the D is unclear. The CDR3 runs 12 residues. Germline-derived CDR1 and CDR2 are LNHDA and SQIVND (reference sequence). Trimming removed 5 bases from V and 4 bases from J, with 8 bases in between. Here the CDR3 reads CASSQLGETQYF. CDR3 bases: TGTGCCAGTAGTCAGCTCGGAGAGACCCAGTACTTC.

This clonotype was observed a few times. CDR3 residues: CATSRDSGGGQPQHF. The CDR3 DNA follows: TGTGCCACCAGCAGAGATTCAGGGGGCGGTCAGCCCCAGCATTTT. The V call is TRBV15, the J call TRBJ1-5; TRBD1 aligns across 8 bases. After removal of 0 bases from V and 6 bases from J, the junction contained 4 bases not matched to a gene. Germline lookup yields CDR1 LNHNV and CDR2 YYDKDF (reference sequence). This CDR3 is 15 amino acids long.

This sequence joins TRBV19 and TRBJ2-7; TRBD1 is a possible D gene (6 bases). CDR3 length: 14 residues. Between the trimmed V and J ends, which lost 5 bases and 3 bases, there was a span of 14 bases. The germline V gene has CDR1 LNHDA and CDR2 SQIVND (reference sequence). The CDR3 nucleotides are TGTGCCAGTAGTTCCCGGGACACTTACTACGAGCAGTACTTC. Translated, it gives CASSSRDTYYEQYF. Together with reference TRBV19 and TRBJ2-7, the CDR3 gives the full variable domain: DGGITQSPKYLFRKEGQNVTLSCEQNLNHDAMYWYRQDPGQGLRLIYYSQIVNDFQKGDIAEGYSVSREKKESFPLTVTSAQKNPTAFYLCASSSRDTYYEQYFGPGTRLTVT.

This clonotype turned up a few times. The chain couples TRBV9 to TRBJ2-3; D unresolved. Trimming removed 2 bases from V and 0 bases from J, with 13 bases in between. The CDR3 has 16 amino acids. Germline CDR1 reads SGDLS; CDR2 reads YYNGEE. CDR3 sequence (DNA): TGTGCCAGCAGCGTTCAAGGGTTCTCTAGCACAGATACGCAGTATTTT. Translation: CASSVQGFSSTDTQYF.

This clonotype was counted once. The chain employs TRBV5-1 and TRBJ2-1, with TRBD1 matching 10 bases. There are 16 residues in the CDR3. Losses at the gene ends were 1 base for V and 7 bases for J; bases not matched to a gene: 8. From germline, CDR1 is SGHRS and CDR2 YFSETQ. CDR3 sequence reads: CASSLSPGQGLNEQFF. Written as DNA, the CDR3 is TGCGCCAGCAGCTTGAGTCCGGGACAGGGGTTGAATGAGCAGTTCTTC. The entire variable domain, with the rest obtained from reference TRBV5-1 and TRBJ2-1, is as follows: KAGVTQTPRYLIKTRGQQVTLSCSPISGHRSVSWYQQTPGQGLQFLFEYFSETQRNKGNFPGRFSGRQFSNSRSEMNVSTLELGDSALYLCASSLSPGQGLNEQFFGPGTRLTVL.

In its sample, this clonotype was seen once. This chain links TRBV6-4 with TRBJ2-3, with D uncertain. V was clipped by 3 bases and J by 6 bases, with 10 bases between them. The CDR3 loop spans 13 amino acids. The germline V gene encodes CDR1 MRHNA and CDR2 SNTAGT. The CDR3 coding sequence is TGTGCCAGCAGTGAAGGGCCCCAGGATACGCAGTATTTT. It translates to CASSEGPQDTQYF.

The chain carries TRBV7-4 and TRBJ2-7, with D possibly matching TRBD1 (6 bases). CDR1 and CDR2 from the germline V gene are SGHVT and SQSDAQ. The CDR3 loop spans 14 amino acids. V was pared by 3 bases and J by 10 bases, with 19 bases between. As DNA, the CDR3 is TGTGCCAGCAGCTTCCCGGGACAAGGATTCGCTCAGTACTTC. This gives the protein CASSFPGQGFAQYF. Full variable domain (outside the CDR3, taken from reference TRBV7-4 and TRBJ2-7): GAGVSQSPRYKVAKRGRDVALRCDSISGHVTLYWYRQTLGQGSEVLTYSQSDAQRDKSGRPSGRFSAERPERSVSTLKIQRTEQGDSAVYLCASSFPGQGFAQYFGPGTRLTVT.

This sequence joins TRBV5-4 and TRBJ2-3, with 7 bases that match TRBD2. Germline lookup yields CDR1 SGHNT and CDR2 YYREEE (reference sequence). CDR3 length: 16 amino acids. The V gene end was trimmed by 4 bases and the J gene end by 1 base; junction bases not matched to a gene: 9. CDR3 in amino acids: CASSPGGLEGTDTQYF. The CDR3 bases are TGTGCCAGCAGCCCTGGAGGACTAGAGGGCACAGATACGCAGTATTTT.

The CDR3 protein is CASSKGAGTQETQYF. CDR3 in DNA: TGTGCCAGCAGCAAGGGGGCAGGAACCCAAGAGACCCAGTACTTC. The rearrangement uses TRBV11-1 and TRBJ2-5; TRBD1 matches 7 bases. The germline V gene encodes CDR1 SGHAT and CDR2 FQDESV (reference sequence). This CDR3 spans 15 amino acids. V shed 5 bases and J 1 base; nucleotides not matched to a gene: 7.

Ten or more counts support this clonotype. The V gene is TRBV28, the J gene TRBJ2-7, with a possible D match to TRBD2 (6 bases). Trimming pared 3 bases from V and 4 bases from J, leaving 13 bases between. The CDR3 has 14 residues. From germline, CDR1 is MDHEN and CDR2 SYDVKM. DNA of the CDR3: TGTGCCAGCAGTTTTGGAGGGGAACAATACGAGCAGTACTTC. Protein product: CASSFGGEQYEQYF.

CDR3 region: CASSPLNEKLFF. CDR3 in DNA: TGTGCCAGCAGTCCTCTTAATGAAAAACTGTTTTTT. This chain links TRBV2 with TRBJ1-4; no definite D call. This CDR3 contains 12 residues. The V gene lost 5 bases and the J gene lost 4 bases, with 5 bases spanning the gap. Germline V CDR1 and CDR2: SNHLY, FYNNEI.

This clonotype turned up a few times. The V call is TRBV29-1, the J call TRBJ1-2, with D possibly matching TRBD1 (5 bases). Trimming stripped 6 bases from V and 2 bases from J, with 10 bases between. Germline V gene sequence: CDR1 SQVTM, CDR2 ANQGSEA. The CDR3 spans 12 residues. The CDR3 sequence is CSVRQLNYGYTF. In DNA form, the CDR3 reads TGCAGCGTACGACAGTTAAACTATGGCTACACCTTC.

V is TRBV7-8 and J is TRBJ2-1, with 10 bases matching TRBD2. This CDR3 is built from 15 residues. Germline values: CDR1 SGHVS, CDR2 FQNEAQ. The J segment lost 7 bases and the V segment lost 3 bases, leaving 6 bases of the junction unmatched. CDR3 bases: TGTGCCAGCAGCTTTTGGTCTAGCGGGAGTAATGAGCAGTTCTTC. It encodes CASSFWSSGSNEQFF. Full variable domain (rest looked up from reference TRBV7-8 and TRBJ2-1): GAGVSQSPRYKVAKRGQDVALRCDPISGHVSLFWYQQALGQGPEFLTYFQNEAQLDKSGLPSDRFFAERPEGSVSTLKIQRTQQEDSAVYLCASSFWSSGSNEQFFGPGTRLTVL.

For the CDR3, the DNA is TGTGCCACCAGTGATCGCCGGGCTTCCTACAATGAGCAGTTCTTC. Encoded protein: CATSDRRASYNEQFF. The rearrangement joins TRBV24-1 to TRBJ2-1; D remains ambiguous. Germline values: CDR1 KGHDR, CDR2 SFDVKD. With 3 bases removed from V and 1 base from J, the gap between germline ends came to 9 bases. This CDR3 spans 15 amino acids.